Here is one TCR beta chain with its context. From 5'RACE with constant-segment primers came TCR alpha and TCR beta cDNA libraries that carried sample barcodes and UMIs. TCRdb reprocessed the 5' RACE reads via MiXCR and lists one record per CDR3 protein. Found here are roughly 110,000 distinct CDR3 sequences, approximately 13% of them singletons; the top ten hold around 25%. V was cut by 1 base and J by 3 bases, with 16 bases left in between. This CDR3 has 16 amino acids. Germline assignment: CDR1 LGHNT and CDR2 FRNRAP. This specimen comes from a study of T-cell memory formation after mild COVID-19. The gene calls are TRBV12-5 and TRBJ2-7; the D call may be TRBD1 or TRBD2 (5 bases each). This receptor was identified in an adult woman who had mild COVID-19 (a few samples of this study predate the infection). Cell type and time point are not known. Sequencing was performed on PBMCs or a T cell subset sorted from them (not recorded which). The CDR3 reads CASGLGMGEYDYEQYF. The CDR3, as DNA: TGTGCTAGTGGTTTGGGTATGGGGGAGTATGACTACGAGCAGTACTTC.